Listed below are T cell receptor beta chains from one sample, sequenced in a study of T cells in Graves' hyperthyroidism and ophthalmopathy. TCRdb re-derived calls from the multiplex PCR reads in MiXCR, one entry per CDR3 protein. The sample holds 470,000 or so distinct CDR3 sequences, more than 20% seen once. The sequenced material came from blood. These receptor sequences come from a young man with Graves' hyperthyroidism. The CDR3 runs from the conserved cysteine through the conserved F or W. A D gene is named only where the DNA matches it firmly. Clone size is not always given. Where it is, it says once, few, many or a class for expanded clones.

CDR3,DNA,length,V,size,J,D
CAVTGYYEQYF,TGTGCCGTCACGGGGTACTACGAGCAGTACTTC,11,TRBV28,many,TRBJ2-7,-
CASSEEAPRGGLETQYF,TGTGCCAGCAGTGAAGAAGCCCCCCGGGGCGGGCTGGAGACCCAGTACTTC,17,TRBV6-1,-,TRBJ2-5,-
CASTHSSHSGELFF,TGTGCCAGCACCCATTCCTCGCATTCGGGGGAGCTGTTTTTT,14,TRBV2,many,TRBJ2-2,-
CASSYTYRGALAKNIQYF,TGTGCCAGCAGTTACACCTACCGAGGGGCACTAGCCAAAAACATTCAGTACTTC,18,TRBV6-5,many,TRBJ2-4,-
CSTPAGSGYTF,TGCAGTACCCCGGCCGGGAGTGGCTACACCTTC,11,TRBV20-1,many,TRBJ1-2,-
CSVGPAPNTEAFF,TGCAGCGTTGGGCCAGCGCCGAACACTGAAGCTTTCTTT,13,TRBV29-1,-,TRBJ1-1,-
CASRSTAGELFF,TGTGCCAGCAGATCAACGGCCGGGGAGCTGTTTTTT,12,TRBV6-1,many,TRBJ2-2,-
CASRIDRSVGNTIYF,TGTGCCAGCAGGATAGACAGGTCGGTCGGAAACACCATATATTTT,15,TRBV28,-,TRBJ1-3,-
CASSLDPYLQETQYF,TGTGCCAGCAGCTTAGATCCCTACCTCCAAGAGACCCAGTACTTC,15,TRBV7-2,many,TRBJ2-5,-
CASSPLAGGSTEAFF,TGTGCCAGCAGCCCCCTCGCGGGGGGCTCGACTGAAGCTTTCTTT,15,TRBV11-3,many,TRBJ1-1,-
CASSLAGAAGIDEQYF,TGTGCCAGCAGTCTCGCCGGGGCGGCGGGAATCGACGAGCAGTACTTC,16,TRBV28,few,TRBJ2-7,-
CASIITAGRTEAFF,TGTGCCAGCATTATAACGGCAGGTAGAACTGAAGCTTTCTTT,14,TRBV6-5,-,TRBJ1-1,-
CASSLRTGAGYGYTF,TGTGCCAGCAGTTTACGGACAGGGGCTGGCTATGGCTACACCTTC,15,TRBV28,many,TRBJ1-2,TRBD1
CASSPRRQMGLELFF,TGTGCCAGCTCACCTCGCAGACAGATGGGGCTGGAGCTGTTTTTT,15,TRBV18,-,TRBJ2-2,-
CAICYSRLLKESYEQYF,TGTGCCATCTGTTACTCGAGGCTACTCAAGGAGAGCTACGAGCAGTACTTC,17,TRBV6-2/TRBV6-3,-,TRBJ2-7,-
CATGTGGEYEQYF,TGTGCCACCGGGACAGGGGGGGAATACGAGCAGTACTTC,13,TRBV19,-,TRBJ2-7,TRBD1
CASSDRAASPLHF,TGCGCCAGCAGCGACAGGGCGGCTTCACCCCTCCACTTT,13,TRBV5-1,many,TRBJ1-6,TRBD1
CASSLSGKPAQPQRF,TGTGCCAGCAGCCTGTCGGGAAAACCAGCTCAGCCCCAGCGTTTT,15,TRBV28,few,TRBJ1-5,-
CSARLDEGNQPQHF,TGCAGTGCACGGTTAGACGAGGGCAATCAGCCCCAGCATTTT,14,TRBV20-1,-,TRBJ1-5,-
CASSGTSGFQETQYF,TGTGCCAGCAGCGGGACTAGCGGATTCCAAGAGACCCAGTACTTC,15,TRBV6-1,many,TRBJ2-5,TRBD2
CSAKDPSGNTIYF,TGCAGTGCTAAGGACCCCTCTGGAAACACCATATATTTT,13,TRBV20-1,many,TRBJ1-3,-
CASSPRHGTVDLDGYTF,TGTGCCAGCAGTCCACGCCACGGGACGGTAGACTTGGATGGCTACACCTTC,17,TRBV28,-,TRBJ1-2,-
CSARGQAGVYEQYF,TGCAGTGCTAGAGGGCAAGCGGGAGTCTACGAGCAGTACTTC,14,TRBV20-1,once,TRBJ2-7,TRBD2
CSARHGTGKETQYF,TGCAGTGCTAGACATGGGACAGGGAAAGAGACCCAGTACTTC,14,TRBV20-1,many,TRBJ2-5,TRBD1
CSASVTWDRAGEQYF,TGCAGTGCCTCGGTGACATGGGACAGGGCGGGGGAGCAGTACTTC,15,TRBV20-1,-,TRBJ2-7,TRBD1
CASSYAGLGGAFF,TGTGCCAGCAGTTACGCGGGACTTGGGGGAGCTTTCTTT,13,TRBV6-5,many,TRBJ1-1,-
CASSLDGTATQAFF,TGTGCCAGCAGTTTAGACGGGACAGCCACTCAAGCTTTCTTT,14,TRBV28,-,TRBJ1-1,TRBD1
CASSIWGQRETQYF,TGTGCCAGTAGTATATGGGGACAGAGAGAGACCCAGTACTTC,14,TRBV19,-,TRBJ2-5,TRBD1
CASRLGQGVITEAFF,TGTGCCAGCAGACTCGGACAGGGCGTGATCACTGAAGCTTTCTTT,15,TRBV7-9,many,TRBJ1-1,TRBD1
CSVNAGGSNQPQHF,TGCAGTGTTAACGCTGGGGGAAGCAATCAGCCCCAGCATTTT,14,TRBV20-1,many,TRBJ1-5,-
CAWSRARNQPQHF,TGTGCCTGGAGTCGAGCCCGCAATCAGCCCCAGCATTTT,13,TRBV30,many,TRBJ1-5,-
CASSPFRQGLEETQYF,TGTGCCAGCAGTCCCTTCCGACAGGGGTTGGAAGAGACCCAGTACTTC,16,TRBV6-1,many,TRBJ2-5,TRBD1
CASSLSKGVLTEAFF,TGTGCCAGCAGTTTAAGTAAGGGGGTACTCACTGAAGCTTTCTTT,15,TRBV12-3/TRBV12-4,many,TRBJ1-1,-
CASGTGYEQYF,TGCGCCAGCGGGACAGGCTACGAGCAGTACTTC,11,TRBV5-1,many,TRBJ2-7,TRBD1
CASRLYRGRYEQYF,TGTGCCAGCAGACTCTACAGGGGAAGATACGAGCAGTACTTC,14,TRBV6-1,many,TRBJ2-7,TRBD1
CASSLYNRFENTEAFF,TGTGCCAGCAGCTTATACAACCGGTTTGAAAACACTGAAGCTTTCTTT,16,TRBV13,many,TRBJ1-1,-
CASSYRGSPLHF,TGTGCCAGCAGTTACAGGGGATCACCCCTCCACTTT,12,TRBV6-5,-,TRBJ1-6,-
CASSLAGGGLAVYEQYF,TGTGCCAGCAGTTTAGCAGGTGGGGGACTAGCGGTCTACGAGCAGTACTTC,17,TRBV12-3/TRBV12-4,many,TRBJ2-7,TRBD2
CASSFLGQKLMNTEAFF,TGTGCCAGCAGCTTTCTGGGACAGAAGCTCATGAACACTGAAGCTTTCTTT,17,TRBV13,many,TRBJ1-1,TRBD1
CASSIDGTAANTEAFF,TGTGCCAGTAGTATAGACGGGACAGCCGCGAACACTGAAGCTTTCTTT,16,TRBV19,many,TRBJ1-1,TRBD1
CASSSLGRLEETQYF,TGTGCCAGCAGCTCCCTTGGCCGCTTGGAGGAGACCCAGTACTTC,15,TRBV7-6,many,TRBJ2-5,-
CASSPRQGSEGYTF,TGTGCCAGCAGCCCTCGACAGGGGTCAGAAGGCTACACCTTC,14,TRBV12-3/TRBV12-4,-,TRBJ1-2,TRBD1
CASSSGGDSPLHF,TGTGCCAGCAGCTCCGGCGGGGATTCACCCCTCCACTTT,13,TRBV7-2,-,TRBJ1-6,-
CASSMDRSSGNTIYF,TGTGCCAGTAGTATGGACAGAAGCTCTGGAAACACCATATATTTT,15,TRBV19,few,TRBJ1-3,-
CASSLRGTFAGANVLTF,TGTGCCAGCAGCTTACGCGGAACTTTTGCAGGGGCCAACGTCCTGACTTTC,17,TRBV7-2,many,TRBJ2-6,-
CASSQVAGNTIYF,TGTGCCAGCAGCCAAGTGGCTGGAAACACCATATATTTT,13,TRBV14,many,TRBJ1-3,-
CASSYLDRGYGYTF,TGTGCCAGCAGTTACCTGGACAGGGGCTATGGCTACACCTTC,14,TRBV12-3/TRBV12-4,many,TRBJ1-2,TRBD1
CAWSKNGPRDTEAFF,TGTGCCTGGAGTAAGAATGGCCCAAGGGACACTGAAGCTTTCTTT,15,TRBV30,-,TRBJ1-1,-
CASSSRLYEQYF,TGTGCCAGCAGTTCCAGACTCTACGAGCAGTACTTC,12,TRBV6-2/TRBV6-3,many,TRBJ2-7,-